Each of the 26 T cell receptor beta chains below was sequenced from the same sample in a study of naive and memory T cell subsets. Both TRBC1 and TRBC2 were covered by a beta constant-region primer of two equimolar oligonucleotides. TCRdb independently ran MiXCR on the UMI-ligation and nested PCR reads; one entry per CDR3 protein. The sample has under 40,000 distinct CDR3 sequences; about 14% are singletons. Sequencing input: effector memory CD4+ T cells from blood. Subset: effector memory, CD45RA- CD27-. These receptor sequences come from a human donor in good health.

The chain joins TRBV19 to TRBJ2-5; D remains ambiguous. Trimming left V 6 bases short and J 4 bases short, with 6 bases between. Germline V gene sequence: CDR1 LNHDA, CDR2 SQIVND (reference sequence). This CDR3 is built from 11 residues. The DNA of the CDR3 is TGTGCCAGTAGCCCCGGAGAGACCCAGTACTTC. Amino acid sequence: CASSPGETQYF.

J is TRBJ2-3 and V is TRBV6-4; TRBD2 matches at 9 bases. The CDR3 length is 15 residues. Germline CDR1 is MRHNA and CDR2 is SNTAGT. V lost 8 bases, J lost 5 bases, and 11 bases stayed unmatched. CDR3 region: CASSLVSGRQDTQYF. CDR3 in DNA: TGTGCCAGCTCCCTCGTTAGCGGGAGACAAGATACGCAGTATTTT.

The V gene is TRBV7-2, the J gene TRBJ2-2; TRBD1 might be the D (5 bases). The ends were cut back, 5 bases at V and 7 bases at J, with 14 bases in the middle. The germline V gene has CDR1 SGHTA and CDR2 FQGNSA. The CDR3 contains 14 residues. The CDR3 DNA is TGTGCCAGCAGCAAAGGGGCGTTAGTCGGGGAGCTGTTTTTT. It encodes CASSKGALVGELFF.

The chain has TRBV18 and TRBJ2-7; 7 nucleotides align to TRBD1. Unmatched junction bases numbered 5, after V lost 7 bases and J lost 2 bases. CDR1 and CDR2 (germline): KGHSH, LQKENI. This CDR3 has 13 residues. The CDR3 coding sequence is TGTGCCAGCTTGGCCGGGACAGCCTACGAGCAGTACTTC. Its translation is CASLAGTAYEQYF.

The CDR3 is CASSQGKNTEAFF. The CDR3, as DNA: TGTGCCAGCAGCCAAGGGAAGAACACTGAAGCTTTCTTT. The chain has TRBV3-1 and TRBJ1-1, with D unclear. CDR1 is LGHDT, CDR2 YNNKEL, per germline (reference sequence). V was cut by 1 base and J by 1 base, with 4 bases left in between. The CDR3 has 13 residues.

Turning to this clonotype: A much larger clonotype is one base distant, so this may be a read error. This rearrangement joins TRBV6-2 or TRBV6-3 to TRBJ2-1; D possibly uses TRBD1 or TRBD2 (5 bases each). Trimming removed 6 bases from V and 5 bases from J, with 17 bases in between. Germline CDR1 reads MNHEY; CDR2 reads SVGEGT. The CDR3 consists of 15 residues. The CDR3 bases are TGTGCCAGCAGCTCGTCCCGGGGCAGGGACAATGAGCAGTTCTTC. The encoded protein is CASSSSRGRDNEQFF.

This chain connects TRBV5-1 to TRBJ2-2; D possibly uses TRBD1 or TRBD2 (5 bases each). From germline, CDR1 is SGHRS and CDR2 YFSETQ. The CDR3 covers 15 residues. The germline V and J ends were trimmed by 4 bases and 5 bases, with 15 bases remaining between them. CDR3 DNA: TGCGCCAGCAGCGTGGGACCGGCAGAAACCGGGGAGCTGTTTTTT. This sequence encodes CASSVGPAETGELFF.

The chain recombines TRBV7-9 with TRBJ2-3; TRBD2 matches 10 bases. The J segment lost 1 base and the V segment lost 5 bases, leaving 6 bases of the junction unmatched. The CDR3 has 16 residues. The V gene's germline CDR1 is SEHNR and CDR2 FQNEAQ (reference sequence). The CDR3 region is CASSRDGLAGTDTQYF. In nucleotides, the CDR3 is TGTGCCAGCAGCCGAGACGGACTAGCGGGCACAGATACGCAGTATTTT.

This clonotype showed up many times. This clone may be a read error of a much larger clone one base away. This chain uses TRBV7-2 with TRBJ2-3, with 10 nucleotides matching TRBD2. CDR1 and CDR2 (germline): SGHTA, FQGNSA. CDR3 length: 14 amino acids. The J segment lost 11 bases and the V segment lost 2 bases, leaving 7 bases of the junction unmatched. CDR3 coding DNA: TGTGCCAGCAGCTTATGGGTGACTAGCGGGCTGCAGTATTTT. As protein: CASSLWVTSGLQYF.

The gene calls are TRBV11-2 and TRBJ2-2, with 8 positions matching TRBD1. V dropped 3 bases and J dropped 1; count of bases not matched to a gene: 4. Germline V gives CDR1 SGHAT, CDR2 FQNNGV. The CDR3 is 16 amino acids. The DNA of the CDR3 is TGTGCCAGCAGCTTCTCCGGGACAGGGAACACCGGGGAGCTGTTTTTT. This gives the protein CASSFSGTGNTGELFF.

This sequence joins TRBV29-1 and TRBJ2-7, with TRBD2 identical over 8 bases. The length of the CDR3 is 13 residues. With V trimmed by 4 bases and J by 4 bases, 6 bases remained unmatched. Germline CDR1 SQVTM, CDR2 ANQGSEA. CDR3 DNA sequence: TGCAGCGTTGTTCTTGGCGGGGGGTACGAGCAGTACTTC. Its translation is CSVVLGGGYEQYF.

This clonotype was found many times. The chain combines TRBV4-2 with TRBJ1-5; 7 bases align to TRBD1. The ends lost 0 bases at V and 7 bases at J; junction bases unmatched: 6. The CDR3 contains 15 residues. The germline gives CDR1 LGHNA, CDR2 YNFKEQ. The CDR3 sequence is CASSQDPRQGQPQHF. CDR3 nucleotides: TGTGCCAGCAGCCAAGATCCCCGACAGGGCCAGCCCCAGCATTTT.

This clonotype appeared many times. V usage is TRBV7-2 and J usage is TRBJ2-6, with a possible D match to TRBD2 (5 bases). V gave up 2 bases and J gave up 1 base, with 18 bases separating them. The germline gives CDR1 SGHTA, CDR2 FQGNSA. There are 19 residues in the CDR3. The CDR3 here is CASSLLAPPKRSGANVLTF. In DNA form, the CDR3 reads TGTGCCAGCAGCTTACTAGCCCCCCCTAAGAGGTCTGGGGCCAACGTCCTGACTTTC.

This clonotype was counted between two and nine times. The V call is TRBV7-8, the J call TRBJ2-4, with TRBD1 as a possible D gene (7 bases). Germline loops: CDR1 SGHVS, CDR2 FQNEAQ. The CDR3 runs 18 residues. Trimming removed 2 bases from V and 3 bases from J, with 20 bases in between. The CDR3 loop is CASSLRIWAGGGKNIQYF. The CDR3 region has the DNA TGTGCCAGCAGCTTAAGAATATGGGCAGGGGGAGGCAAAAACATTCAGTACTTC. Supplemented by reference TRBV7-8 and TRBJ2-4, the full variable domain reads GAGVSQSPRYKVAKRGQDVALRCDPISGHVSLFWYQQALGQGPEFLTYFQNEAQLDKSGLPSDRFFAERPEGSVSTLKIQRTQQEDSAVYLCASSLRIWAGGGKNIQYFGAGTRLSVL.

V usage is TRBV14 and J usage is TRBJ2-5; 9 positions agree with TRBD1. This CDR3 is built from 16 residues. Germline lookup yields CDR1 SGHDN and CDR2 FVKESK. V shed 4 bases, J shed 5 bases, and the junction held 11 bases outside the gene matches. Written as DNA, the CDR3 is TGTGCCAGCAGCCCCAGACTAACAGGGGGCGCGGAGACCCAGTACTTC. This codes for CASSPRLTGGAETQYF. The variable domain in full, with the rest retrieved from reference TRBV14 and TRBJ2-5, is EAGVTQFPSHSVIEKGQTVTLRCDPISGHDNLYWYRRVMGKEIKFLLHFVKESKQDESGMPNNRFLAERTGGTYSTLKVQPAELEDSGVYFCASSPRLTGGAETQYFGPGTRLLVL.

The sample holds a few counts of this clonotype. The chain is built from TRBV7-9 and TRBJ2-7; TRBD2 agrees at 12 bases. CDR1 and CDR2 from the germline V gene are SEHNR and FQNEAQ (reference sequence). Germline trimming cut 5 bases from V and 6 bases from J; bases unmatched to any gene: 5. The CDR3 is 14 residues long. The CDR3: CASSPRLAGVEQYF. The CDR3 nucleotides read TGTGCCAGCAGCCCAAGACTAGCGGGAGTCGAGCAGTACTTC.

This clonotype was observed a handful of times. J is TRBJ2-7 and V is TRBV14; D remains unclear. This CDR3 region has 15 residues. V was trimmed by 0 bases and J by 3 bases, leaving 12 bases between them. Germline CDR1 and CDR2: SGHDN and FVKESK. CDR3 DNA sequence: TGTGCCAGCAGCCAAGATCGCGGCAGCTACTACGAGCAGTACTTC. It encodes CASSQDRGSYYEQYF.

This clonotype showed up just a few times. The rearrangement links TRBV12-3 or TRBV12-4 to TRBJ2-1; tentatively, D is TRBD1 (6 bases). The V and J ends lost 7 bases and 0 bases respectively, with 13 bases between them. CDR3 size: 15 residues. CDR3 sequence reads: CASNLGGPSYNEQFF. CDR3 in DNA: TGTGCCAGCAACTTAGGGGGTCCCTCCTACAATGAGCAGTTCTTC.

The J gene is TRBJ1-5, the V gene TRBV2; D is undetermined. CDR1 and CDR2 from the germline V gene are SNHLY and FYNNEI. The V and J ends lost 3 bases and 0 bases respectively, with 9 bases between them. The CDR3 contains 15 residues. CDR3 sequence reads: CASSERRLSNQPQHF. The DNA for the CDR3 is TGTGCCAGCAGTGAGCGACGACTTAGCAATCAGCCCCAGCATTTT.

This clonotype is labeled medium-sized (0.01 to 0.1%). This chain joins TRBV28 and TRBJ2-6, with 9 bases that match TRBD2. The CDR3 is 15 residues long. J gave up 3 bases and V 8 bases, and 5 bases lay outside the gene matches. Germline assignment: CDR1 MDHEN and CDR2 SYDVKM. DNA of the CDR3: TGTGCCAGCTCCCCTAGCGGGATTGGGGCCAACGTCCTGACTTTC. Its protein is CASSPSGIGANVLTF.

This clonotype was counted at least ten times. The gene calls are TRBV6-2 or TRBV6-3 and TRBJ2-1; no definite D call. Germline CDR1 is MNHEY and CDR2 is SVGEGT. Trimming left V 3 bases short and J 7 bases short, with 7 bases between. The CDR3 sequence is 12 residues long. CDR3 protein: CASSYSGNEQFF. CDR3 nucleotide sequence: TGTGCCAGCAGTTATAGTGGGAATGAGCAGTTCTTC.

This clonotype has ten or more counts. This chain joins TRBV10-3 and TRBJ2-1, with D possibly being TRBD2 (5 bases). Looked up from germline, CDR1 is ENHRY and CDR2 is SYGVKD. Between the trimmed V and J ends, which lost 3 bases and 15 bases, there was a span of 15 bases. The length of the CDR3 is 12 residues. The CDR3 here is CAISELEGVGFF. CDR3 DNA: TGTGCCATCAGTGAATTAGAGGGAGTGGGGTTCTTC.

In its sample, this clonotype is medium-sized. V gene TRBV4-3 combines with J gene TRBJ2-5; TRBD1 aligns across 9 bases. The CDR3 is made up of 15 amino acids. Germline V gene lookup returns CDR1 LGHNA and CDR2 YSLEER. Trimming at V came to 3 bases and at J to 2 bases, leaving 4 bases not matched to a gene. CDR3 loop: CASSQGDREQETQYF. In DNA, the CDR3 is TGCGCCAGCAGCCAGGGGGACAGGGAACAAGAGACCCAGTACTTC.

In its sample, this clonotype was seen a few times. This chain uses TRBV20-1 with TRBJ2-5; D is unresolved. CDR3 length: 11 residues. Germline V lookup: CDR1 DFQATT, CDR2 SNEGSKA (reference sequence). The V end lost 6 bases, the J end lost 1 base, and 6 bases lay between the germline ends. CDR3 sequence: CSALPQETQYF. CDR3 nucleotide sequence: TGCAGTGCCCTGCCCCAAGAGACCCAGTACTTC.

V usage is TRBV6-6 and J usage is TRBJ1-1; 7 bases line up with TRBD1. V lost 1 base to trimming and J lost 3 bases; unmatched junction nucleotides: 5. CDR1 and CDR2 from the germline V gene are MNHNY and SVGAGI (reference sequence). The CDR3 is 15 amino acids. The DNA for the CDR3 is TGTGCCAGCAGTTACTTAGCAGGGGGGGACACTGAAGCTTTCTTT. It encodes CASSYLAGGDTEAFF.

This clonotype has ten or more counts. The rearrangement uses TRBV7-6 and TRBJ2-7; 10 bases match TRBD2. The CDR3 consists of 16 residues. Trimming at V came to 2 bases and at J to 5 bases, leaving 9 bases not matched to a gene. Germline CDR1 SGHVS, CDR2 FNYEAQ. CDR3 sequence reads: CASSLFQREGSDEQYF. CDR3 nucleotides: TGTGCCAGCAGCTTATTCCAGCGGGAGGGGAGTGACGAGCAGTACTTC.